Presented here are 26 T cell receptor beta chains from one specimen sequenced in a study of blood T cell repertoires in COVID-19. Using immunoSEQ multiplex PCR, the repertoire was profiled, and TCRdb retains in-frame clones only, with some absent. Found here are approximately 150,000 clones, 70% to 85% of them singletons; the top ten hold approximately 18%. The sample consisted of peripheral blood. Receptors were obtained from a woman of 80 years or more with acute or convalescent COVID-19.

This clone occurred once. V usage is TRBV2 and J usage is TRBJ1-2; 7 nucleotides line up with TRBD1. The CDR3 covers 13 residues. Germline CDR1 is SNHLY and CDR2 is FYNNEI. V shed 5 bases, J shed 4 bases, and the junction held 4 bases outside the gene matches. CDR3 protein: CASSNTGVYGYTF. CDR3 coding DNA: TGTGCCAGCAGTAATACAGGGGTCTATGGCTACACCTTC.

The chain's CDR3 is CAWSVTHGLLNTEAFF. DNA for the CDR3: TGTGCCTGGAGTGTAACCCACGGACTGCTGAACACTGAAGCTTTCTTT. This chain uses TRBV30 with TRBJ1-1; D not resolved. The CDR3 is 16 amino acids. Deletions cut 0 bases from V and 0 bases from J, with 14 bases between. CDR1 is GTSNPN, CDR2 SVGIG, per germline (reference sequence). The entire variable domain, with the rest obtained from reference TRBV30 and TRBJ1-1, is as follows: SQTIHQWPATLVQPVGSPLSLECTVEGTSNPNLYWYRQAAGRGLQLLFYSVGIGQISSEVPQNLSASRPQDRQFILSSKKLLLSDSGFYLCAWSVTHGLLNTEAFFGQGTRLTVV.

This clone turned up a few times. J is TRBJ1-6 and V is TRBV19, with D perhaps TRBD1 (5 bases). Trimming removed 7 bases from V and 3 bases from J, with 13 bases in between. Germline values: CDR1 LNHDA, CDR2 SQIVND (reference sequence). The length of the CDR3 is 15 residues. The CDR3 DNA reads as TGTGCCAGTAACCCTTGGGGGGACTATAATTCACCCCTCCACTTT. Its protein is CASNPWGDYNSPLHF.

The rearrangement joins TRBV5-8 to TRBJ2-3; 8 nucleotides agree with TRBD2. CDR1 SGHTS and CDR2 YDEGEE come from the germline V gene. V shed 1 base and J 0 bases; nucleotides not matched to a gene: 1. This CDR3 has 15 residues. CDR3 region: CASSLSSGSTDTQYF. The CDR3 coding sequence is TGTGCCAGCAGCTTGTCTAGCGGGAGCACAGATACGCAGTATTTT.

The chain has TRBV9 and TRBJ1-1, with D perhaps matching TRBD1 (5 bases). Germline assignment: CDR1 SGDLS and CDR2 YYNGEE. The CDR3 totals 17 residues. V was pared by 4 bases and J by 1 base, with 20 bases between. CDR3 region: CASSPSGFPPGNTEAFF. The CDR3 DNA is TGTGCCAGCAGCCCCTCAGGGTTTCCCCCAGGGAACACTGAAGCTTTCTTT.

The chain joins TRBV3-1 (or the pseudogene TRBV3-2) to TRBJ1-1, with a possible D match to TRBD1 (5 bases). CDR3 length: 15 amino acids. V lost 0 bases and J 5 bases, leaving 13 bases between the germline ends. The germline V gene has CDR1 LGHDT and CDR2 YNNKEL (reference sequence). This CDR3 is CASSQDPGSGTEAFF. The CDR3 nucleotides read TGTGCCAGCAGCCAAGATCCAGGGTCAGGTACTGAAGCTTTCTTT.

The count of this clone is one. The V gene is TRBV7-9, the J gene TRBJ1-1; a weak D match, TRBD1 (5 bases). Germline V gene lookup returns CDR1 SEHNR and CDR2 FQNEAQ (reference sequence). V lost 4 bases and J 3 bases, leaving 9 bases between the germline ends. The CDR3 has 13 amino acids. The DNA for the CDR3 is TGTGCCAGCAGCTCCCAGGGCGACACTGAAGCTTTCTTT. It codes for CASSSQGDTEAFF.

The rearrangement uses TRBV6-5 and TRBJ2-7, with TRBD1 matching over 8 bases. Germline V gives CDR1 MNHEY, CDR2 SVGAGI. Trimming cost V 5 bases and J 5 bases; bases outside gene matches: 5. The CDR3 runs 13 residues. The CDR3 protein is CASSLWTGNEQYF. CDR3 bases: TGTGCCAGCAGTCTTTGGACAGGGAACGAGCAGTACTTC.

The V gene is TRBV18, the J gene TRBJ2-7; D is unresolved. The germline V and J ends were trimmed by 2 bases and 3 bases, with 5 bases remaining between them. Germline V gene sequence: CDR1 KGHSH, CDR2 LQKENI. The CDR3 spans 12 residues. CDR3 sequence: CASSPESYEQYF. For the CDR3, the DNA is TGTGCCAGCTCACCAGAGAGCTACGAGCAGTACTTC. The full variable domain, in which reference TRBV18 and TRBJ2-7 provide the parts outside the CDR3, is NAGVMQNPRHLVRRRGQEARLRCSPMKGHSHVYWYRQLPEEGLKFMVYLQKENIIDESGMPKERFSAEFPKEGPSILRIQQVVRGDSAAYFCASSPESYEQYFGPGTRLTVT.

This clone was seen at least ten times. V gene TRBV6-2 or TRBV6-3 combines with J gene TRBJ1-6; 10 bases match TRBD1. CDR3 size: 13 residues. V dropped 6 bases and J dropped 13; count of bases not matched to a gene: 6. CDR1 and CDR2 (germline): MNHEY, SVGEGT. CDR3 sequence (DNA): TGTGCCAGCAGCCGGGGACAGGGGTTGCCCCTCCACTTT. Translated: CASSRGQGLPLHF.

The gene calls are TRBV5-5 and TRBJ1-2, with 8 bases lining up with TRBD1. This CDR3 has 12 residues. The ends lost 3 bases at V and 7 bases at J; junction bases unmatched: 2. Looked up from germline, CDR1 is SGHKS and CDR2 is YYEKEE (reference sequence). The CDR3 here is CASSWTGFGYTF. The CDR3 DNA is TGTGCCAGCAGCTGGACAGGGTTTGGCTACACCTTC.

The CDR3 DNA is TGTGCCAGCTCACACACCGGGACAGGCTCCTACGAGCAGTACTTC. Translated, it gives CASSHTGTGSYEQYF. The chain uses TRBV18 and TRBJ2-7; 8 bases align to TRBD1. V was clipped by 4 bases and J by 0 bases; unmatched bases: 5. The CDR3 is 15 amino acids. Germline loops: CDR1 KGHSH, CDR2 LQKENI. The complete variable domain, with remaining parts taken from reference TRBV18 and TRBJ2-7, reads NAGVMQNPRHLVRRRGQEARLRCSPMKGHSHVYWYRQLPEEGLKFMVYLQKENIIDESGMPKERFSAEFPKEGPSILRIQQVVRGDSAAYFCASSHTGTGSYEQYFGPGTRLTVT.

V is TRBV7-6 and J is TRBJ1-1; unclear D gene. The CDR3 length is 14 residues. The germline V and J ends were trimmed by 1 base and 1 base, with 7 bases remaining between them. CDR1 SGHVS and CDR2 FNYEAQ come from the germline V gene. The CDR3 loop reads CASSLVGGNTEAFF. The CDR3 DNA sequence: TGTGCCAGCAGCTTAGTTGGAGGGAACACTGAAGCTTTCTTT.

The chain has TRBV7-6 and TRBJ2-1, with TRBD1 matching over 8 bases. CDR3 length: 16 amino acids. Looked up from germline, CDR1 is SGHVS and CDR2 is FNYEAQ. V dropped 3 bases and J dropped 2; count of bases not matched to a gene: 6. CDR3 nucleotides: TGTGCCAGCAGCTTGACCTCAGGGGGCCCCTACAATGAGCAGTTCTTC. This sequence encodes CASSLTSGGPYNEQFF.

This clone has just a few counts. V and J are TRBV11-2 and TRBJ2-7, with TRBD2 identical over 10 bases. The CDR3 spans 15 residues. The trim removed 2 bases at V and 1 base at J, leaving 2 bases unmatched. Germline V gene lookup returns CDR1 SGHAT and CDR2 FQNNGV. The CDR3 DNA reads TGTGCCAGCAGCTTATCTAGCGGGAGTTCCTACGAGCAGTACTTC. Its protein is CASSLSSGSSYEQYF.

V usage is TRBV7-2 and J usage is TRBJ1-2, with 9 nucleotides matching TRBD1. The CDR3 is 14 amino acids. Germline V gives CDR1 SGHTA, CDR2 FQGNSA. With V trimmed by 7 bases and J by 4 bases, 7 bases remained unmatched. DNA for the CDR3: TGTGCCAGCACCTTGTCGGGACAGGGCTATGGCTACACCTTC. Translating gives CASTLSGQGYGYTF.

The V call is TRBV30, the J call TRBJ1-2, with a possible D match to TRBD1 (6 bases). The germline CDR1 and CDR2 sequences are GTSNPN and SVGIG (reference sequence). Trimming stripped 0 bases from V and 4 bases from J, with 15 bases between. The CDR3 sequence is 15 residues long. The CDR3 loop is CAWSVQGRILYGYTF. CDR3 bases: TGTGCCTGGAGTGTACAGGGCAGAATTCTCTATGGCTACACCTTC.

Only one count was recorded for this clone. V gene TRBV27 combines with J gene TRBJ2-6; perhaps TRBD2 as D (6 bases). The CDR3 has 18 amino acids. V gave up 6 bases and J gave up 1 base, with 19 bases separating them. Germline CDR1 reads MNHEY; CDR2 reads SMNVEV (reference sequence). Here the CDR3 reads CASRPPWGGGSGANVLTF. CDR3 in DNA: TGTGCCAGCAGACCTCCTTGGGGAGGTGGATCTGGGGCCAACGTCCTGACTTTC.

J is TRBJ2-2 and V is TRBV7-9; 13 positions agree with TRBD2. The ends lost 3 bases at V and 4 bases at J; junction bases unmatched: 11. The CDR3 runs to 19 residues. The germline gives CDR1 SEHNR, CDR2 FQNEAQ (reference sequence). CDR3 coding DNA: TGTGCCAGCAGCTTGACGGGACTAGCGGGATCCGGGGGCACCGGGGAGCTGTTTTTT. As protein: CASSLTGLAGSGGTGELFF.

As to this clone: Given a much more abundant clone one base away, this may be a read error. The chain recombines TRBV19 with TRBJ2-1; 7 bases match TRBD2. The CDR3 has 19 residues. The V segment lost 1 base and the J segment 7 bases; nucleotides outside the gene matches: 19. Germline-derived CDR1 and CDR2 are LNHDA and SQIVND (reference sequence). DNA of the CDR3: TGTGCCAGTAGTATAGCGGGGGATAGCTGGGGGAGGGAGTCGAATGAGCAGTTCTTC. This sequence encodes CASSIAGDSWGRESNEQFF.

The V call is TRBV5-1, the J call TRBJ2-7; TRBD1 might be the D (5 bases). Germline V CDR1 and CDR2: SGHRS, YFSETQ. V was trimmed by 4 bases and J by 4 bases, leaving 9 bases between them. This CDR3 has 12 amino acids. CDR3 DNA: TGCGCCAGCAGCGGGGCCAAATACGAGCAGTACTTC. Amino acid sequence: CASSGAKYEQYF.

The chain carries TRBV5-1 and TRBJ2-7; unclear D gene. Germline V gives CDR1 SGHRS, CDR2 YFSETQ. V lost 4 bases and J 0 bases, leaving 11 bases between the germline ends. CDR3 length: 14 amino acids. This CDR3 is CASSNDGASYEQYF. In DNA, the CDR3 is TGCGCCAGCAGCAACGACGGAGCCTCCTACGAGCAGTACTTC.

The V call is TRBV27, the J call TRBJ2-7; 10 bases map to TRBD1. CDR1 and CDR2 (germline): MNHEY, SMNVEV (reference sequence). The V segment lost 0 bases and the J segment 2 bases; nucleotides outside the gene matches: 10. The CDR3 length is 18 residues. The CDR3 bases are TGTGCCAGCAGTTTATCGGGGACAGGGGTTTCCCTAACCTACGAGCAGTACTTC. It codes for CASSLSGTGVSLTYEQYF.

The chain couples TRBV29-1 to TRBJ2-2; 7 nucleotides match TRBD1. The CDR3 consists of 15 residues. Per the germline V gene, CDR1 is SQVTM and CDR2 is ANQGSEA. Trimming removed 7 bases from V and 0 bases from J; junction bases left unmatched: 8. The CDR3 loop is CSALDRQTNTGELFF. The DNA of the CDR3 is TGCAGCGCCTTGGACAGGCAAACGAACACCGGGGAGCTGTTTTTT.

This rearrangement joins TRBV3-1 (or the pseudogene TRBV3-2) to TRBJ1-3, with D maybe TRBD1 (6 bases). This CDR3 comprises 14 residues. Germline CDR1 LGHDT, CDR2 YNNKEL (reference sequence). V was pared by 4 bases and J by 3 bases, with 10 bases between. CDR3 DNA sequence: TGTGCCAGCAGCCCCGACAGGATTGGAAACACCATATATTTT. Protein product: CASSPDRIGNTIYF.

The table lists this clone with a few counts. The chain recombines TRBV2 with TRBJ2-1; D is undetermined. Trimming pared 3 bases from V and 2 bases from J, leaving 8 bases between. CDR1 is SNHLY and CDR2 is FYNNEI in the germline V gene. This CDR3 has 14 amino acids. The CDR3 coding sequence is TGTGCCAGCAGTGAGGGTAGCCCCTACAATGAGCAGTTCTTC. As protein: CASSEGSPYNEQFF.